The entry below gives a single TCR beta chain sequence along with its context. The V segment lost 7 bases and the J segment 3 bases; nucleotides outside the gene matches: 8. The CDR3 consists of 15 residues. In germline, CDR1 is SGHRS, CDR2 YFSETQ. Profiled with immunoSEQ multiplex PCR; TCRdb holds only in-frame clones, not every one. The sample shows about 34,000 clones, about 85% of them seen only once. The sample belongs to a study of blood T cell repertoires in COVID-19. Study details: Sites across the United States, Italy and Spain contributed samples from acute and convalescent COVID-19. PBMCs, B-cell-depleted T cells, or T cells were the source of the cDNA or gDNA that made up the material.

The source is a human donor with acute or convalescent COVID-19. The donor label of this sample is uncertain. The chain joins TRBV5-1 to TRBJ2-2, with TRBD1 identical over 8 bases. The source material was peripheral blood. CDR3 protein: CASQLRQGYTGELFF. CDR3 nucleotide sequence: TGCGCCAGCCAACTAAGACAGGGGTACACCGGGGAGCTGTTTTTT.